This TCR beta chain was captured in a study of molecular identifiers for immune sequencing clone quantification. TCRdb re-derived calls from the PCR reads in MiXCR, one entry per CDR3 protein. The sample lists more than 70,000 distinct CDR3 sequences, around a fifth occurring once. The sorting of naive CD8 T cells used the CD8+CD4-CCR7+CD45RA+ phenotype. Germline CDR1 and CDR2: MNHEY and SMNVEV (reference sequence). The CDR3 loop spans 13 amino acids. Trimming removed 5 bases at V and 3 bases at J, with 8 bases between. This clonotype was sampled from a human donor in good health. Some libraries in this study had Jurkat cell RNA spiked in. The sample comprised naive CD8+ T cells from blood, with Jurkat cell RNA spiked in. Subset in this sample: FACS-sorted CD8+CD4-CCR7+CD45RA+ naive T cells. The genes are TRBV27 and TRBJ2-1; D is undetermined. The CDR3 protein is CASSPRNYNEQFF. CDR3 in DNA: TGTGCCAGCAGTCCCCGCAACTACAATGAGCAGTTCTTC.